This T cell receptor (beta chain) was obtained from a study of identical twins (dated by TCRdb to 2015 to 2016). Broadly, across the study: The study deep-sequenced TCR alpha and beta repertoires from monozygotic twins, unrelated adults of various ages and cord blood to test whether fetal clonotypes persist. To rule out contamination, the twin experiments were replicated at different times with different library preparation protocols.

Note on this clonotype: What this receptor recognizes is not known. Base quality data are lacking; no much larger clone is found one base away.

Overall study outcomes, separate from this receptor: In monozygotic twins, out-of-frame TCR alpha sharing was systematically underestimated by recombination models, although the models agreed with sharing between unrelated individuals. Because the same donors could not be followed over many years, the conclusions relied on cross-sectional statistical analysis. A weaker excess of twin sharing was found in beta out-of-frame sequences because the signal-to-noise ratio was lowered by fewer shared sequences. Abundant cord blood beta clonotypes carried fewer insertions; young adult naive repertoires showed a weaker similar trend, while memory repertoires showed none. Compared with coincidental sharing between unrelated individuals, out-of-frame TCR alpha sequences shared between twins had an excess of sequences with low generation probability. Invariant T cells such as MAIT and iNKT could partly confound zero-insertion analyses, though diverse VJ usage argued against this for most clonotypes.

According to the germline V gene, CDR1 reads KGHDR and CDR2 reads SFDVKD. V lost 1 base and J lost 8 bases; the stretch between them is 8 bases long. The CDR3 runs 13 residues from the cysteine to the phenylalanine. The DNA shown is the 39-base CDR3, in frame from base 1. Library preparation was by 5' RACE. The sequencer was an Illumina HiSeq 2000. Template switching added a universal primer binding site, and the final cDNA carried a unique molecular identifier that allowed TCR cDNA molecules to be counted accurately. Specific primers in the conserved constant-segment region were used to synthesize first-strand cDNA for TCR alpha and beta chains. To control for contamination, every cDNA library was double barcoded, receiving both a SMART-Mk sample barcode and Illumina barcodes. TruSeq adapter sequences along with Illumina sample barcodes were introduced in two successive PCR steps. Sequencing of the TCR alpha and beta cDNA libraries was done on the Illumina HiSeq platform using custom primers. Turning to the authors' computational methods: MiGEC was used to process raw reads and extract unique molecular identifiers, and MiXCR was used to find CDR3 positions. For each individual, recombination models were inferred using an EM algorithm with the repgenHMM and IGoR tools. Shared clonotypes were analyzed with the tcR package in R, and sharing was normalized by the product of cloneset sizes. To study raw recombination free of thymic and clonal selection effects, out-of-frame nonproductive sequences were analyzed. TCRdb passed the public sequencing reads through fastp at Q25 and MiXCR, retaining productive beta sequences. One record per CDR3 amino acid sequence lists the most common genes and DNA. None of the V and J calls come from the authors' own analysis; TCRdb made them. The sample table records 1.5 million to 2 million distinct CDR3 sequences; around 29% of these occur just once. Around 0.3% of the sample goes to the ten largest clones.

All donors were healthy Caucasians. Input material: cord blood. Rearrangement joined TRBV24-1 to TRBJ1-5, with no confidently assigned D gene. The TCR originated in a newborn girl in good health. Here the CDR3 is given as CATSDFPQEPQHF. The nucleotides read TGTGCCACCAGTGATTTCCCCCAGGAGCCCCAGCATTTT.